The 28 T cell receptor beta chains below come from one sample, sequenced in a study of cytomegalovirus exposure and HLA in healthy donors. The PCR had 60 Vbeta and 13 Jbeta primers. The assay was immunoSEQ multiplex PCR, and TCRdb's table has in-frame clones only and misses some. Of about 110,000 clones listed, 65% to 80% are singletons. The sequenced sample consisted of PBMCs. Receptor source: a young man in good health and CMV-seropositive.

In nucleotides, the CDR3 is TGTGCCAGCAGCTTAGGGGAGGGTGATGGCTACACCTTC. Translating it yields CASSLGEGDGYTF. The V gene is TRBV7-2, the J gene TRBJ1-2; D unresolved. With 1 base removed from V and 6 bases from J, the gap between germline ends came to 9 bases. This CDR3 has 13 residues. Germline V gene sequence: CDR1 SGHTA, CDR2 FQGNSA. The full variable domain, rest sourced from reference TRBV7-2 and TRBJ1-2, is GAGVSQSPSNKVTEKGKDVELRCDPISGHTALYWYRQSLGQGLEFLIYFQGNSAPDKSGLPSDRFSAERTGGSVSTLTIQRTQQEDSAVYLCASSLGEGDGYTFGSGTRLTVV.

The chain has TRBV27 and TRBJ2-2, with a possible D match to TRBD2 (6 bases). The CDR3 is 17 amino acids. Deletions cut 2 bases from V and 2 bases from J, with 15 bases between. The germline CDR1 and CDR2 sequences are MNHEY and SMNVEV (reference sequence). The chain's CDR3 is CASSLTPGGSNTGELFF. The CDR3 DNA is TGTGCCAGCAGTTTAACCCCCGGAGGGTCTAACACCGGGGAGCTGTTTTTT.

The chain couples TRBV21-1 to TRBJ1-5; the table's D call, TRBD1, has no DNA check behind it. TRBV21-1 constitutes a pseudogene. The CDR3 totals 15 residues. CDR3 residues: CASSEGQVCNQPQHF. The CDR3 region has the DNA TGTGCCAGCAGCGAAGGACAGGTCTGCAATCAGCCCCAGCATTTT.

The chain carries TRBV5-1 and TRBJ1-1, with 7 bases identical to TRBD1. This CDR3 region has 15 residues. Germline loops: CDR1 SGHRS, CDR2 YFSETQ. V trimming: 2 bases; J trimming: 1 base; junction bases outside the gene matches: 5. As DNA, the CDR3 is TGCGCCAGCAGCTTTAGGGACAGCCAGAACACTGAAGCTTTCTTT. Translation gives CASSFRDSQNTEAFF.

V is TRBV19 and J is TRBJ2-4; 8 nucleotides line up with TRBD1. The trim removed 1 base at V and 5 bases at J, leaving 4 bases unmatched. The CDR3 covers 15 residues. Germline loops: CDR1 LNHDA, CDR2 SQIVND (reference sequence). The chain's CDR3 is CASSIGTGSQNIQYF. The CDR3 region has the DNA TGTGCCAGTAGTATAGGGACAGGGAGCCAAAACATTCAGTACTTC.

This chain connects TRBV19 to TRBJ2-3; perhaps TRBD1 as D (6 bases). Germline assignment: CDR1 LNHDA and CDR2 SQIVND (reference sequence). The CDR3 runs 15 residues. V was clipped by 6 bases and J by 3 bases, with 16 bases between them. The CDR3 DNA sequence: TGTGCCAGTAGGTATAGGGGGACCGAAACAGATACGCAGTATTTT. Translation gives CASRYRGTETDTQYF.

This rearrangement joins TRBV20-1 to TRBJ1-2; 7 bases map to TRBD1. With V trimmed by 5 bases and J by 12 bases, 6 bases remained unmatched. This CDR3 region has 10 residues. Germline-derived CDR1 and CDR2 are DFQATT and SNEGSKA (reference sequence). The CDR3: CSALRGTDTF. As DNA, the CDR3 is TGCAGTGCTCTTCGCGGGACAGACACCTTC.

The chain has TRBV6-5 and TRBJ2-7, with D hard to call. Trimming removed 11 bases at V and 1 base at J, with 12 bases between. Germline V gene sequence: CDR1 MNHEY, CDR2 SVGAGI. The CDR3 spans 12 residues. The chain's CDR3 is CACSSRSYEQYF. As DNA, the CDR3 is TGTGCCTGTTCTTCGAGATCCTACGAGCAGTACTTC.

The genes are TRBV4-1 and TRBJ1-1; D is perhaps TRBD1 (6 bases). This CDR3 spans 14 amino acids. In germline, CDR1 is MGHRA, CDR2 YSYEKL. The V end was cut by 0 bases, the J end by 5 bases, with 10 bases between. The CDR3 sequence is CASSQDAGETEAFF. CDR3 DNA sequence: TGCGCCAGCAGCCAAGATGCAGGGGAAACTGAAGCTTTCTTT.

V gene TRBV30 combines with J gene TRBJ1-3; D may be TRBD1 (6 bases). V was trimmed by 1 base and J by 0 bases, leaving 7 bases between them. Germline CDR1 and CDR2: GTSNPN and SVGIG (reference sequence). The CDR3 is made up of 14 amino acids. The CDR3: CAWSGGGSGNTIYF. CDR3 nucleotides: TGTGCCTGGAGTGGAGGGGGCTCTGGAAACACCATATATTTT.

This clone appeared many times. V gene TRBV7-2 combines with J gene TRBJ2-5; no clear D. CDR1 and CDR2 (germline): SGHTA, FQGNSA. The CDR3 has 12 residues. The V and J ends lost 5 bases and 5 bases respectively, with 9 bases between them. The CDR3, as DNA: TGTGCCAGCAGCCCCTCCCTGGAGACCCAGTACTTC. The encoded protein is CASSPSLETQYF.

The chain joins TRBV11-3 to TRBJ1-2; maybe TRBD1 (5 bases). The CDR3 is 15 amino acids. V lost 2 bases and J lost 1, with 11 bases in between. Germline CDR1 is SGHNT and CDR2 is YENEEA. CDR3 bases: TGTGCCAGCAGCTTACAGGGCCTGGTTAACTATGGCTACACCTTC. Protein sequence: CASSLQGLVNYGYTF.

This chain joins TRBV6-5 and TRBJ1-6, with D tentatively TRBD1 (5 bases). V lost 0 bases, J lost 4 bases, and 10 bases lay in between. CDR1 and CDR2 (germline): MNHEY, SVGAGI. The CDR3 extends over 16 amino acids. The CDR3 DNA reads TGTGCCAGCAGTTACTCGGACACCAATTATAATTCACCCCTCCACTTT. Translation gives CASSYSDTNYNSPLHF.

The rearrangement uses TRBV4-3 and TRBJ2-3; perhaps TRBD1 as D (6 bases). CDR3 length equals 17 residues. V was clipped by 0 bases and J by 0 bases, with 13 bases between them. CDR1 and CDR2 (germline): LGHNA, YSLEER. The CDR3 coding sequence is TGCGCCAGCAGCCAAGATCAGGACAGTTCTAGCACAGATACGCAGTATTTT. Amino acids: CASSQDQDSSSTDTQYF.

CDR3 sequence: CASSDLMGQGLGQPQHF. The CDR3 nucleotides read TGTGCCAGCAGTGACCTGATGGGACAGGGATTGGGTCAGCCCCAGCATTTT. This chain joins TRBV2 and TRBJ1-5, with 9 bases aligning to TRBD1. J was trimmed by 6 bases and V by 3 bases; bases with no gene match: 12. The CDR3 covers 17 residues. In germline, CDR1 is SNHLY, CDR2 FYNNEI.

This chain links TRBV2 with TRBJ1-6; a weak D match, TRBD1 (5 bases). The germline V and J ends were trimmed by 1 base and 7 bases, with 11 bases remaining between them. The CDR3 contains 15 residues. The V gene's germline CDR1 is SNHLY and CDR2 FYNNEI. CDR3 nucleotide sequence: TGTGCCAGCAGTGAAGTGGCAGGGAGGAATTCACCCCTCCACTTT. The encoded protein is CASSEVAGRNSPLHF.

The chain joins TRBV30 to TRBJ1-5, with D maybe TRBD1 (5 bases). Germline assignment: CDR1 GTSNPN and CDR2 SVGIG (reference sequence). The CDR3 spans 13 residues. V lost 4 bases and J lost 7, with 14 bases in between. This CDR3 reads CAWNRGLSQPQHF. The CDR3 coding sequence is TGTGCCTGGAACCGGGGACTGTCCCAGCCCCAGCATTTT. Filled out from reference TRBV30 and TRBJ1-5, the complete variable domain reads SQTIHQWPATLVQPVGSPLSLECTVEGTSNPNLYWYRQAAGRGLQLLFYSVGIGQISSEVPQNLSASRPQDRQFILSSKKLLLSDSGFYLCAWNRGLSQPQHFGDGTRLSIL.

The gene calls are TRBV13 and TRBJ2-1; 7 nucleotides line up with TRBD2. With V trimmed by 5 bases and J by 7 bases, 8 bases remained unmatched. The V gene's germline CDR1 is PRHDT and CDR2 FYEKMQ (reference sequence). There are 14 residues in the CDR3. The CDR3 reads CASSPVGGLNEQFF. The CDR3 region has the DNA TGTGCCAGCAGCCCCGTCGGGGGGTTGAATGAGCAGTTCTTC.

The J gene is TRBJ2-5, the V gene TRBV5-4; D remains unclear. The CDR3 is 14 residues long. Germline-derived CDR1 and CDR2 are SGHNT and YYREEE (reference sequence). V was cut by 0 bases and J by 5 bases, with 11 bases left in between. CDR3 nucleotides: TGTGCCAGCAGCTTGGGTCCCGACGGGGAGACCCAGTACTTC. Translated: CASSLGPDGETQYF.

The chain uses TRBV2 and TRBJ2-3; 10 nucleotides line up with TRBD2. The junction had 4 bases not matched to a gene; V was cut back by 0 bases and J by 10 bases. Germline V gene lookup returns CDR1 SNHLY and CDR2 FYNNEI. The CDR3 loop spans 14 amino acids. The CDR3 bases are TGTGCCAGCAGTGAAGCAAGCGGGGGGGCTGCGCAGTATTTT. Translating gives CASSEASGGAAQYF.

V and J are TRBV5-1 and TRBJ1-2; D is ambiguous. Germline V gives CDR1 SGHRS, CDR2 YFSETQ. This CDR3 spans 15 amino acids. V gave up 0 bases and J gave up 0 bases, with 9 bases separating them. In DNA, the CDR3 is TGCGCCAGCAGCTTGGGCACAGCTACTAACTATGGCTACACCTTC. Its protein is CASSLGTATNYGYTF.

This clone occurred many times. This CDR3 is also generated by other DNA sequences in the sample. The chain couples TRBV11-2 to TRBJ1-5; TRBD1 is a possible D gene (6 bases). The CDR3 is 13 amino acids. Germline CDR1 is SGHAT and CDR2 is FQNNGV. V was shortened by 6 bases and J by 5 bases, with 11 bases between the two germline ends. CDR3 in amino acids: CASSQQGDQPQHF. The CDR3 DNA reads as TGTGCCAGCAGTCAACAGGGCGATCAGCCCCAGCATTTT.

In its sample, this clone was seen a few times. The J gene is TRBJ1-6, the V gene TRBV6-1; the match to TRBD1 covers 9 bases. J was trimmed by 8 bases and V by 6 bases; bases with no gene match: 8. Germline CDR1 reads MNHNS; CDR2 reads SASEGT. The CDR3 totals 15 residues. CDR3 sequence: CASRIRDRAYSPLHF. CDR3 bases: TGTGCCAGCAGAATCCGGGACAGGGCTTATTCACCCCTCCACTTT.

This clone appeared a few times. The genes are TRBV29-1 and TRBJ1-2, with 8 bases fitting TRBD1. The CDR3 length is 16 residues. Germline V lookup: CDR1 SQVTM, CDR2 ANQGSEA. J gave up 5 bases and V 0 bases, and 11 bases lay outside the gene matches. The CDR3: CSVEDRGQGSRYGYTF. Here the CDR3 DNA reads TGCAGCGTTGAAGATCGAGGACAGGGATCAAGATATGGCTACACCTTC.

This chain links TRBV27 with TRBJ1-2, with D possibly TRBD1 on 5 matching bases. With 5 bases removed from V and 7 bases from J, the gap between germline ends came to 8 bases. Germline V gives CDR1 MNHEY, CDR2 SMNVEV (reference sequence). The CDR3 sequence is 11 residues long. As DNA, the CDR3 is TGTGCCAGCAGTCCGGGGGTTGGCTACACCTTC. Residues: CASSPGVGYTF.

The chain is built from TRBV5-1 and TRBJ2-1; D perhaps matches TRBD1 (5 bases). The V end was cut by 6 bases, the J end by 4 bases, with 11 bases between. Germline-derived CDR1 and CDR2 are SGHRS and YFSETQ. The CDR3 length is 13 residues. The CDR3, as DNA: TGCGCCAGCAACGCGGACACGTACAATGAGCAGTTCTTC. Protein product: CASNADTYNEQFF.

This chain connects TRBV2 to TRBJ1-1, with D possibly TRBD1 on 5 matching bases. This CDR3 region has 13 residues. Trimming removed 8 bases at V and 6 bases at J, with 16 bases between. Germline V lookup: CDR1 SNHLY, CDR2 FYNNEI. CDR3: CASEKDPGSEAFF. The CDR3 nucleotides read TGTGCCAGCGAGAAGGACCCAGGGTCTGAAGCTTTCTTT.

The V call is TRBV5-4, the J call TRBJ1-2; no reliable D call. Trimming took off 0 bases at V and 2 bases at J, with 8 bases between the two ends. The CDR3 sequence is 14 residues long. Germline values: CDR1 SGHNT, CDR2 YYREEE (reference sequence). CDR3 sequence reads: CASSLEARNYGYTF. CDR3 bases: TGTGCCAGCAGCTTGGAGGCCAGGAACTATGGCTACACCTTC.